This T cell receptor (beta chain) was recorded in a study of response to subunit inactivated influenza vaccine. Overall study findings and caveats: Each seasonal influenza vaccination recruits few new T cells, the authors suggested.

MiXCR was run by TCRdb on the RT-PCR reads, yielding one entry per CDR3 protein. The sample includes more than 150,000 distinct CDR3 sequences, over 8.5% of them seen just once. Comments on this clonotype: Its specificity is not known.

The specimen was CD8+ T cells sorted from PBMCs, collected approximately 25 months after vaccination. The TCR sequence derives from a man in his fifties or sixties who received an inactivated influenza vaccine.

The CDR3 DNA follows: TGCAGTGCTAGAGATTTAGGGGGGCCTACCTACGAGCAGTACTTC. Its protein product is CSARDLGGPTYEQYF. The chain recombines TRBV20-1 with TRBJ2-7, with D perhaps given as TRBD1 or TRBD2 (6 bases each). The CDR3 extends over 15 amino acids. Germline CDR1 DFQATT, CDR2 SNEGSKA (reference sequence). V was clipped by 0 bases and J by 2 bases, with 14 bases between them.